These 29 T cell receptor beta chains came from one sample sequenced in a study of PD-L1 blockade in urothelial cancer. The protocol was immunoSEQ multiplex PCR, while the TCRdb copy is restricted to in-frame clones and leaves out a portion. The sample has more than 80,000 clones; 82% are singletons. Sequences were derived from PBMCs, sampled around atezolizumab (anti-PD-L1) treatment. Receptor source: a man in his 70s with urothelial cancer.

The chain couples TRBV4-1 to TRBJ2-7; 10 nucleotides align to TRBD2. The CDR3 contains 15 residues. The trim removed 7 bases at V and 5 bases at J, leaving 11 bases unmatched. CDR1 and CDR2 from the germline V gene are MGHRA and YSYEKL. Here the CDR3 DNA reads TGCGCCAGCACAGAGCGGGAGGGCAACTTGCACGAGCAGTACTTC. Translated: CASTEREGNLHEQYF.

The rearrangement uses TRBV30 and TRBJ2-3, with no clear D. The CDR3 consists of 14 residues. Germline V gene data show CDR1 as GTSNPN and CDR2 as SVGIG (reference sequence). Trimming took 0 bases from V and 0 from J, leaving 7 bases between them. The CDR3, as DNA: TGTGCCTGGAGTGTATTACTTAGCACAGATACGCAGTATTTT. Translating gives CAWSVLLSTDTQYF.

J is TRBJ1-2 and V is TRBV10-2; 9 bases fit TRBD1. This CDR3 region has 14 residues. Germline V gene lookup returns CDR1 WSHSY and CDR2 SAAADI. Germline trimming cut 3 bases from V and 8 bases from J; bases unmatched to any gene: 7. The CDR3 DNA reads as TGCGCCAGCAGTGAACGGGACAGGGAGTCCGGCTACACCTTC. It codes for CASSERDRESGYTF.

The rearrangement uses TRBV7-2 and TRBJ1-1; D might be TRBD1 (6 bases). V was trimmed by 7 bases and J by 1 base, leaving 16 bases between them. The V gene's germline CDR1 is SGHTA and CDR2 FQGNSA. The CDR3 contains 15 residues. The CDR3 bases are TGTGCCAGCACCCTTCGGGGGGCGGGGAACACTGAAGCTTTCTTT. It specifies CASTLRGAGNTEAFF. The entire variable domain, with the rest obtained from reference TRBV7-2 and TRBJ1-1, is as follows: GAGVSQSPSNKVTEKGKDVELRCDPISGHTALYWYRQSLGQGLEFLIYFQGNSAPDKSGLPSDRFSAERTGGSVSTLTIQRTQQEDSAVYLCASTLRGAGNTEAFFGQGTRLTVV.

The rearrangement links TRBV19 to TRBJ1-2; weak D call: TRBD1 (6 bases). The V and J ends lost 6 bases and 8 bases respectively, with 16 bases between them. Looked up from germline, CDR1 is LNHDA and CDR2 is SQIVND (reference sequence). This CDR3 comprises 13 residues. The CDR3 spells CASREGGFGGYTF. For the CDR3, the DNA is TGTGCCAGTAGAGAAGGGGGTTTTGGAGGCTACACCTTC.

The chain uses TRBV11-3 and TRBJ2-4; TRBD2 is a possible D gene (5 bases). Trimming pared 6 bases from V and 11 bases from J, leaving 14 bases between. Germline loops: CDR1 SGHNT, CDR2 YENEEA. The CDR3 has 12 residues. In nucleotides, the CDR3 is TGTGCCAGCAGTAGCGCCTTAGCATTTCAGTACTTC. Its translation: CASSSALAFQYF.

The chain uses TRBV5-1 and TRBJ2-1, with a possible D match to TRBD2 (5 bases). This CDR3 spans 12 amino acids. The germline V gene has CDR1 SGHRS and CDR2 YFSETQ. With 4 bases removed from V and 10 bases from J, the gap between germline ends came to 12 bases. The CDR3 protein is CASSTGLTEQFF. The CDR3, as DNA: TGCGCCAGCAGCACTGGACTGACCGAGCAGTTCTTC.

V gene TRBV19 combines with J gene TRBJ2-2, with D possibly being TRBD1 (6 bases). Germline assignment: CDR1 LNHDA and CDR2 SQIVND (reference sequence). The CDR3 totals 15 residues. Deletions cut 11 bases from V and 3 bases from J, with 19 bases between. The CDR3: CASTPSQGHTGELFF. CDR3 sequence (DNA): TGTGCCTCAACCCCCTCCCAGGGGCACACCGGGGAGCTGTTTTTT. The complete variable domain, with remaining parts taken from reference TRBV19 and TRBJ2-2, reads DGGITQSPKYLFRKEGQNVTLSCEQNLNHDAMYWYRQDPGQGLRLIYYSQIVNDFQKGDIAEGYSVSREKKESFPLTVTSAQKNPTAFYLCASTPSQGHTGELFFGEGSRLTVL.

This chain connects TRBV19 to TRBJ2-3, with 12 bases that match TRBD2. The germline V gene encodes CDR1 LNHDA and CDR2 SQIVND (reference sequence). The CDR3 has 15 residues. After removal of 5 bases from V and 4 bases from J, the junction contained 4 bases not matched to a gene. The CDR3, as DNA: TGTGCCAGTAGTCCGACTAGCGGGAGCGCAGATACGCAGTATTTT. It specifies CASSPTSGSADTQYF. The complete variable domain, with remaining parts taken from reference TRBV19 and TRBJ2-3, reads DGGITQSPKYLFRKEGQNVTLSCEQNLNHDAMYWYRQDPGQGLRLIYYSQIVNDFQKGDIAEGYSVSREKKESFPLTVTSAQKNPTAFYLCASSPTSGSADTQYFGPGTRLTVL.

In DNA form, the CDR3 reads TGTGCCACCAGCGAGGGACAGGGGAATCAGCCCCAGCATTTT. Its protein product is CATSEGQGNQPQHF. The gene calls are TRBV15 and TRBJ1-5; 10 bases fit TRBD1. Looked up from germline, CDR1 is LNHNV and CDR2 is YYDKDF (reference sequence). This CDR3 comprises 14 residues. The ends lost 5 bases at V and 4 bases at J; junction bases unmatched: 2. The full variable domain, its missing parts supplied by reference TRBV15 and TRBJ1-5, is DAMVIQNPRYQVTQFGKPVTLSCSQTLNHNVMYWYQQKSSQAPKLLFHYYDKDFNNEADTPDNFQSRRPNTSFCFLDIRSPGLGDTAMYLCATSEGQGNQPQHFGDGTRLSIL.

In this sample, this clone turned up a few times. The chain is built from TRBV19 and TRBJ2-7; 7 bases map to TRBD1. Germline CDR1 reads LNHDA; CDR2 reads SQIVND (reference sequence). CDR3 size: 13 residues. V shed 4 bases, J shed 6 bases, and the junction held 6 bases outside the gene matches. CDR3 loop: CASSNLQGFEQYF. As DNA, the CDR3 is TGTGCCAGTAGTAACCTACAGGGGTTCGAGCAGTACTTC.

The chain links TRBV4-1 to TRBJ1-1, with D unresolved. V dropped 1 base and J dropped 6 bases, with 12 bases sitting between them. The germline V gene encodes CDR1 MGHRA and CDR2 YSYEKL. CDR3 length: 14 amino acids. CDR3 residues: CASSQGGGKSEAFF. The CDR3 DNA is TGCGCCAGCAGCCAAGGAGGAGGCAAATCTGAAGCTTTCTTT.

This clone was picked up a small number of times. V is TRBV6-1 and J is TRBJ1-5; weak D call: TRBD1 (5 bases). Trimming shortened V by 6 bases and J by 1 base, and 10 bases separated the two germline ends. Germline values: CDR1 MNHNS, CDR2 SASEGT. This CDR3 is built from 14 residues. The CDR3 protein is CASSKGLSNQPQHF. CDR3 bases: TGTGCCAGCAGCAAGGGGTTGAGCAATCAGCCCCAGCATTTT.

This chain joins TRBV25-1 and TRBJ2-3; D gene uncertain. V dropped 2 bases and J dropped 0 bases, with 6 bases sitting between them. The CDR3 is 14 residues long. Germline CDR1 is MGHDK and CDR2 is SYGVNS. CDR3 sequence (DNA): TGTGCCAGCAGTGAACCCATGAGCACAGATACGCAGTATTTT. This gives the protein CASSEPMSTDTQYF.

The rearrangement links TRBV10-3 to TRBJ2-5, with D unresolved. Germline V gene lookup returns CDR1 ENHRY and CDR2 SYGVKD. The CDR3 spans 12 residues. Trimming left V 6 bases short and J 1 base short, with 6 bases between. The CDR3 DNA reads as TGTGCCATCAGCGGGTTCCAAGAGACCCAGTACTTC. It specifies CAISGFQETQYF.

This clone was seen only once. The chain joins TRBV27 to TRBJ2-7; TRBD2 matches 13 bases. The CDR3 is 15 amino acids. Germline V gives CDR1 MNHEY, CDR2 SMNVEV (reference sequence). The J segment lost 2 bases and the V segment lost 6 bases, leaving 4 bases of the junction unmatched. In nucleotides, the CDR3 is TGTGCCAGCAGACGACTAGCGGGAGGACCCTACGAGCAGTACTTC. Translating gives CASRRLAGGPYEQYF.

The CDR3 nucleotides are TGTGCCAGCTCACCACCGTCAGGGTCAATCACCGGGGAGCTGTTTTTT. Translation gives CASSPPSGSITGELFF. The chain employs TRBV18 and TRBJ2-2; weak D call: TRBD1 (5 bases). CDR1 is KGHSH, CDR2 LQKENI, per germline. The CDR3 runs 16 residues. V gave up 0 bases and J gave up 4 bases, with 12 bases separating them.

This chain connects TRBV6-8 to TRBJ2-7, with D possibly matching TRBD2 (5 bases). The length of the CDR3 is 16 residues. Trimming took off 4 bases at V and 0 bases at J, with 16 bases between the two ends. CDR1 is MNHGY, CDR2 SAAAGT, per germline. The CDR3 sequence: CASSCQSGLSSYEQYF. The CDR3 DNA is TGTGCCAGCAGTTGCCAGAGCGGCCTGAGCTCCTACGAGCAGTACTTC.

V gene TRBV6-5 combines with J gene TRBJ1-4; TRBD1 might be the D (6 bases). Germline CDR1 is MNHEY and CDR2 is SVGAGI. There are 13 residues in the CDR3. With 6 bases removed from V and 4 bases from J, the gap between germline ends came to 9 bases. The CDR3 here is CASRDSLNEKLFF. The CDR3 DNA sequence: TGTGCCAGCAGGGACAGTCTTAATGAAAAACTGTTTTTT.

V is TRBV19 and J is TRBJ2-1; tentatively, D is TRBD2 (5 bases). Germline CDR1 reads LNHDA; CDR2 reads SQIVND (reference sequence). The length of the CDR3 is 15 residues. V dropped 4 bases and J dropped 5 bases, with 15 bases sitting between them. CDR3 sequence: CASSTHGRVNNEQFF. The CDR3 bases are TGTGCCAGTAGTACCCATGGGCGGGTGAACAATGAGCAGTTCTTC.

CDR3 region: CASSLGEAEAFF. The CDR3 nucleotides are TGTGCCAGCAGTTTGGGTGAGGCTGAAGCTTTCTTT. The chain links TRBV6-5 to TRBJ1-1, with D unresolved. V dropped 4 bases and J dropped 6 bases, with 9 bases sitting between them. The germline V gene has CDR1 MNHEY and CDR2 SVGAGI. The CDR3 loop spans 12 amino acids.

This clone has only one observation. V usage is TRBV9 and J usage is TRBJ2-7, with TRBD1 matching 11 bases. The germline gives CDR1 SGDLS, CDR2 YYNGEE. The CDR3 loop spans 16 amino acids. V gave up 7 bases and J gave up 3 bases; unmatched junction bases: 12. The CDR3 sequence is CASSLGGQGALYEQYF. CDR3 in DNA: TGTGCCAGCTCATTAGGCGGACAGGGGGCCCTCTACGAGCAGTACTTC.

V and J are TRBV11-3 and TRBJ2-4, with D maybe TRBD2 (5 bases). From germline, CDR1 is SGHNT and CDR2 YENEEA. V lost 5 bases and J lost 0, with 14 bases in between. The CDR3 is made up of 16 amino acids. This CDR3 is CASSHPGVLAKNIQYF. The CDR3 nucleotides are TGTGCCAGCAGCCACCCCGGGGTACTAGCCAAAAACATTCAGTACTTC.

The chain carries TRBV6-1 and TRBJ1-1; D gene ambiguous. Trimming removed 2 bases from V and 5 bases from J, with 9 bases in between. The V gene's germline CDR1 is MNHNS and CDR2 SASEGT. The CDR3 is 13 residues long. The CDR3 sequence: CASSEWEETEAFF. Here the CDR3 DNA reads TGTGCCAGCAGTGAATGGGAGGAAACTGAAGCTTTCTTT.

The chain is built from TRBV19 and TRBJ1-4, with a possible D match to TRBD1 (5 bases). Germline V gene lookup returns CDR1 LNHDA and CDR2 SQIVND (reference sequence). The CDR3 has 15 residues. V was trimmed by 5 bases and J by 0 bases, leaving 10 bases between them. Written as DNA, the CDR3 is TGTGCCAGTAGTCCACTGACAGCAACTAATGAAAAACTGTTTTTT. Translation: CASSPLTATNEKLFF.

The CDR3 protein is CASSLGLIYEQYF. CDR3 DNA: TGTGCCAGCAGCTTAGGACTCATCTACGAGCAGTACTTC. The rearrangement joins TRBV7-2 to TRBJ2-7; D is uncertain. Per germline, CDR1 SGHTA and CDR2 FQGNSA. The V and J ends lost 1 base and 3 bases respectively, with 7 bases between them. CDR3 length: 13 amino acids.

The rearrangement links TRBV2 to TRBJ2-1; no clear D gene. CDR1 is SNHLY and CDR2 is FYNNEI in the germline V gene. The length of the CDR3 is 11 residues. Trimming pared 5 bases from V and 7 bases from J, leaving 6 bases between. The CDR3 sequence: CASSYSNEQFF. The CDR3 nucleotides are TGTGCCAGCAGTTACAGTAATGAGCAGTTCTTC.

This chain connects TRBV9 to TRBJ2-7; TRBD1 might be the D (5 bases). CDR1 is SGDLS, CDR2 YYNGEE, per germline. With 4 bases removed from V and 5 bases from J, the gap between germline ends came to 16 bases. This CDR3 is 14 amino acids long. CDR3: CASSPGQVSDEQYF. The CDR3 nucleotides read TGTGCCAGCAGCCCTGGACAAGTGTCAGACGAGCAGTACTTC.

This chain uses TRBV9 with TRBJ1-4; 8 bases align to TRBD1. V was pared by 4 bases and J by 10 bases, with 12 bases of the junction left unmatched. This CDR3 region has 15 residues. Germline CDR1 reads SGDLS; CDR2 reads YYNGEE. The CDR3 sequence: CASSPQPGQEGKLFF. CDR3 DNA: TGTGCCAGCAGCCCTCAGCCGGGACAGGAGGGAAAACTGTTTTTT.